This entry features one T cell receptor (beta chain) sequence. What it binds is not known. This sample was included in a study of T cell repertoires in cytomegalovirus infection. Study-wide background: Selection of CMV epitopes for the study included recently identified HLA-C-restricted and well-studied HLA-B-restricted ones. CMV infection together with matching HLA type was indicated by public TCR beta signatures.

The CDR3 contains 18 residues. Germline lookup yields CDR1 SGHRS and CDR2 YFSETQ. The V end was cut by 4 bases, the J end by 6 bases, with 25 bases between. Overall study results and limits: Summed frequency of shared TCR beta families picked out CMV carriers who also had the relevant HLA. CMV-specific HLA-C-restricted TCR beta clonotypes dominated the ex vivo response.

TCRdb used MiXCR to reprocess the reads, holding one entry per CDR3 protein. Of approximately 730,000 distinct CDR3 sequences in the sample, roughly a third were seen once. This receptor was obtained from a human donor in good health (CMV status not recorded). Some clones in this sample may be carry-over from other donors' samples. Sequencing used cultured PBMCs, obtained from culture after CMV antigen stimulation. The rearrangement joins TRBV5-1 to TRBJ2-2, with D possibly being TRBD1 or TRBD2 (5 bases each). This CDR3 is CASSPLPRASRGAGELFF. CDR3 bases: TGCGCCAGCAGCCCGTTACCCAGGGCCAGTCGGGGAGCCGGGGAGCTGTTTTTT.